This TCR beta chain was found in a study of blood T cell repertoires in COVID-19 (dated by TCRdb to between 2020 and 2021). About the full investigation: Samples from collaborators originated in the United States, Italy and Spain and spanned both the acute and convalescent phases of COVID-19. The material from the prospective study consisted of cDNA or gDNA derived from T cells, B-cell-depleted T cells, or PBMCs. The dataset comprised deeply sampled blood TCRbeta repertoires from subjects exposed to, actively infected with, or recovered from COVID-19. The repertoires were made available in a free public database intended to serve as a resource for research on the immune response to SARS-CoV-2. Samples came from the ongoing ImmuneRACE study (first 160 participants) plus 1,254 subjects from 6 global collaborators. Sample metadata almost always included a de-identified subject ID, COVID-19 status, age in years and sex. Where available, HLA class I and class II types were obtained from metadata supplied by the sample provider rather than from assay-based typing. Overall study outcomes, separate from this receptor: The quantity of clinical and demographic metadata differed by source and by participant and was supplied without curation.

Comment on this clone: Its antigen remains unidentified. No base qualities exist here, and no much larger clone lies one base off it.

Each collaborating institution followed its own protocols to collect whole blood in K2EDTA tubes. For TCRbeta analysis, collaborators shipped samples as frozen whole blood, isolated PBMCs, or DNA extracted from either of those sample types. CDR1 and CDR2 were assigned from the germline V gene as SGHDT and YYEEEE. From the cysteine up to the phenylalanine, the CDR3 has a length of 14 residues. Only the CDR3 part of the read is kept: 42 bases, read in frame from the first base. The V and J ends are trimmed by 1 base and 3 bases, leaving 8 bases between them. TCRbeta CDR3 regions were amplified from genomic DNA using the immunoSEQ Assay, a bias-controlled multiplex PCR. In the authors' own workflow: Within the assay, amplification of reference gene primers was used to estimate how many nucleated cells each sample contained. To quantify the absolute abundance of each unique TCRbeta CDR3 rearrangement, sequence reads were collapsed and filtered. For each sample, productive Simpson clonality was calculated as the square root of Simpson's diversity index over productive rearrangements. Here the immuneACCESS table is served through TCRdb, limited to in-frame sequences with V and J called. Missing clones are a known gap in these copies; in checked studies unresolved V genes cover under half, and the rest lacks a known reason. V, J and clone size reflect that table, while D and trimming were determined from the DNA. For this sample there are 140,000 to 150,000 clones; around 80% appear just once. Just under 2% of the sample lies in the top ten.

The chain employs TRBV5-6 and TRBJ2-1; TRBD1 is perhaps the D gene, given 6 matching bases. The TCR was taken from a woman in her sixties or seventies with acute or convalescent COVID-19. Sequencing was carried out using peripheral blood. The CDR3 loop reads CASSLTGIYNEQFF. The bases are TGTGCCAGCAGCTTGACAGGGATCTACAATGAGCAGTTCTTC.